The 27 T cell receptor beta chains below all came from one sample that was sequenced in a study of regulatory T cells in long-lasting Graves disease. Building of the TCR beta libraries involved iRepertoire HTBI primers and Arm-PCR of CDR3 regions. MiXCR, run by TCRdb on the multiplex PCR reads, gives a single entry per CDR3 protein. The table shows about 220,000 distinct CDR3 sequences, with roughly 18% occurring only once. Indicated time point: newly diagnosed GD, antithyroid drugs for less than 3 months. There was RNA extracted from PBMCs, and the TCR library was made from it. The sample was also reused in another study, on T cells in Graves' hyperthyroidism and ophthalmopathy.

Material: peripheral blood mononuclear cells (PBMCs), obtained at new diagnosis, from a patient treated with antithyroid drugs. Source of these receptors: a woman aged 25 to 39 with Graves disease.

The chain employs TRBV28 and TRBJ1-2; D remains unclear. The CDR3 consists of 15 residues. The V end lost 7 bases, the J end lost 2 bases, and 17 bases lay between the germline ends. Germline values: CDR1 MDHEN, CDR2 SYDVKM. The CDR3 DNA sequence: TGTGCCAGCAAGGCCCCTGGGCGAGGGAACTATGGCTACACCTTC. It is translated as CASKAPGRGNYGYTF.

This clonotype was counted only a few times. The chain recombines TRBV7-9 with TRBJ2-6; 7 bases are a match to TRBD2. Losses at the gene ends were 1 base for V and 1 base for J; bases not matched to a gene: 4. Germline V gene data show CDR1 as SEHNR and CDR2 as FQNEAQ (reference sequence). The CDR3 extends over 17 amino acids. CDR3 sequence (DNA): TGTGCCAGCAGCTTAGGGGGAGGGGCTTCTGGGGCCAACGTCCTGACTTTC. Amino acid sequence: CASSLGGGASGANVLTF.

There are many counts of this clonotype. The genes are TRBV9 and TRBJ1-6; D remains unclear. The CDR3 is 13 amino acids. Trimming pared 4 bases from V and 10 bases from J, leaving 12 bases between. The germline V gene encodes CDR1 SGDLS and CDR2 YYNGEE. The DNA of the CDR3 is TGTGCCAGCAGCCGCCCCCGTTTGTCACCCCTCCACTTT. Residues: CASSRPRLSPLHF.

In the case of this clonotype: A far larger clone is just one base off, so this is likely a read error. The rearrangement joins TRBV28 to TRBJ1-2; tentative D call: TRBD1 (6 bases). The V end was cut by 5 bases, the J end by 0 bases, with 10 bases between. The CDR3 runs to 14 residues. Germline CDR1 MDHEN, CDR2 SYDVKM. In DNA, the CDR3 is TGTGCCAGCAGTCCAGGGGAGGCTAACTATGGCTACACCTTC. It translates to CASSPGEANYGYTF.

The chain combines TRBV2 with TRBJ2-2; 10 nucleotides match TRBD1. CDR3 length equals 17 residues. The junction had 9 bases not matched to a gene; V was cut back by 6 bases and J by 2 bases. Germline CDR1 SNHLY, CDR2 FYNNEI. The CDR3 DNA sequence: TGTGCCAGCAGCGGGACAGGGGCCTCCCTTAACACCGGGGAGCTGTTTTTT. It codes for CASSGTGASLNTGELFF.

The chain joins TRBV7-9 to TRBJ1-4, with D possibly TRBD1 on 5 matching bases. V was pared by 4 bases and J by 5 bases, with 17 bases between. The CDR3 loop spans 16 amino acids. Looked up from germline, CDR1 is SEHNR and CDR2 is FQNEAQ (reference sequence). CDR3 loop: CASSSPLIGVNEKLFF. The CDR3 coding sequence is TGTGCCAGCAGCTCTCCCCTAATAGGGGTGAATGAAAAACTGTTTTTT.

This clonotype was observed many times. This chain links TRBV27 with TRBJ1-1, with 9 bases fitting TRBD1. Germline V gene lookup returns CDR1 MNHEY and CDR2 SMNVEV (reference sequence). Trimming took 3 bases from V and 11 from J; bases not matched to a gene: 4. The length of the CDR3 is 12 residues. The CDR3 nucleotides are TGTGCCAGCAGTTTTCGCGGACAGGGGGCTTTCTTT. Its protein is CASSFRGQGAFF.

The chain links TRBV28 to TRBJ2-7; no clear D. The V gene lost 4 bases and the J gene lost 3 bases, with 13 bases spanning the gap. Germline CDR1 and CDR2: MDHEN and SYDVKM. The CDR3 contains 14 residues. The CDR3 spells CASSSSGPYYEQYF. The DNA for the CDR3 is TGTGCCAGCAGTTCCTCCGGGCCTTACTACGAGCAGTACTTC. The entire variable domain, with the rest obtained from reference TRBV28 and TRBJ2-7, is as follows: DVKVTQSSRYLVKRTGEKVFLECVQDMDHENMFWYRQDPGLGLRLIYFSYDVKMKEKGDIPEGYSVSREKKERFSLILESASTNQTSMYLCASSSSGPYYEQYFGPGTRLTVT.

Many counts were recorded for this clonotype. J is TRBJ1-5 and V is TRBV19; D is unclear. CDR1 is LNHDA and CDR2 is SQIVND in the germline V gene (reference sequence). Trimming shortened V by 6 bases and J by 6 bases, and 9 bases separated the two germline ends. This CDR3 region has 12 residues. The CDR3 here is CASRSGFQPQHF. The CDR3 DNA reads TGTGCCAGTAGATCGGGGTTTCAGCCCCAGCATTTT.

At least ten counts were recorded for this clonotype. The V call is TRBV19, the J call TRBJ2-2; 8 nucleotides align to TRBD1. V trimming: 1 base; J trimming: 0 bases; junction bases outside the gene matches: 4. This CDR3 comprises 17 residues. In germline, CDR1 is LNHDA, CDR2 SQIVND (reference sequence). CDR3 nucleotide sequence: TGTGCCAGTAGTATAGCGGCAGGGGGCCCGAACACCGGGGAGCTGTTTTTT. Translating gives CASSIAAGGPNTGELFF.

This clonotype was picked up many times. CDR3 nucleotides: TGTGCTTTTCAGGACAGGGCCGACTACGAGCAGTACTTC. It is translated as CAFQDRADYEQYF. The chain employs TRBV30 and TRBJ2-7; 8 bases map to TRBD1. The germline V gene has CDR1 GTSNPN and CDR2 SVGIG (reference sequence). This CDR3 spans 13 amino acids.

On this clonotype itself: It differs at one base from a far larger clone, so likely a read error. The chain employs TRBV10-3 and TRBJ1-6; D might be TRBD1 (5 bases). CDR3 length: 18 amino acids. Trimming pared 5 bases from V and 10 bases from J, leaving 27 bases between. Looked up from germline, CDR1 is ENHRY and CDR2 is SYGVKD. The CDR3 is CAISYSRGAGLVGSPLHF. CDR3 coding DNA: TGTGCCATCAGTTACTCGAGGGGAGCGGGCCTCGTAGGGTCACCCCTCCACTTT.

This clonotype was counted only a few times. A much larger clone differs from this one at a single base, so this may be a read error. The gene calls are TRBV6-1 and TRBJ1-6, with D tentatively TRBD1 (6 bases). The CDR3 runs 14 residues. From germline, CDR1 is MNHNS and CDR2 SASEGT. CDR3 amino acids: CTSSGGGQVSPLHF. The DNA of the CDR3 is TGTACCAGCAGCGGTGGGGGGCAAGTTTCACCCCTCCACTTT.

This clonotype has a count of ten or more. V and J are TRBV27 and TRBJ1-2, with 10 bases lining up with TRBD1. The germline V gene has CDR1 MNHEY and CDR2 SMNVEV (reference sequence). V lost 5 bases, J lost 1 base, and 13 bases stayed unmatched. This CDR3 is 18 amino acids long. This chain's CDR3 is CASSPRTGTGDVNYGYTF. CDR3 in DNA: TGTGCCAGCAGTCCCCGCACCGGGACAGGGGACGTTAACTATGGCTACACCTTC.

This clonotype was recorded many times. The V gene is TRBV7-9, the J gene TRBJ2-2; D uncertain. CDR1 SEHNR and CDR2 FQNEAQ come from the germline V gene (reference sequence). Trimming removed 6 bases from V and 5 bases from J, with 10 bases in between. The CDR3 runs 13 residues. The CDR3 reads CASRPQKTGELFF. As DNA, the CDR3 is TGTGCCAGCAGACCACAGAAGACCGGGGAGCTGTTTTTT.

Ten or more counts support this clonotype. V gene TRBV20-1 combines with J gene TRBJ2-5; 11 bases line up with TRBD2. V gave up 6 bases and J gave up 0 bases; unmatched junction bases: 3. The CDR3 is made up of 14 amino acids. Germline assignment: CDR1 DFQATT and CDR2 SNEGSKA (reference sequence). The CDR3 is CSALTSGNQETQYF. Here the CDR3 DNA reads TGCAGTGCCCTGACTAGCGGGAACCAAGAGACCCAGTACTTC.

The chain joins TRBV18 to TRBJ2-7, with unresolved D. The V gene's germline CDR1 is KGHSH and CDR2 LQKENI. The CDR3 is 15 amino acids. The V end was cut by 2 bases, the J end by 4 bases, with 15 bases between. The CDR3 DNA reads TGTGCCAGCTCACCATCAAATCAGAACGGTTACGAGCAGTACTTC. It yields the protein CASSPSNQNGYEQYF.

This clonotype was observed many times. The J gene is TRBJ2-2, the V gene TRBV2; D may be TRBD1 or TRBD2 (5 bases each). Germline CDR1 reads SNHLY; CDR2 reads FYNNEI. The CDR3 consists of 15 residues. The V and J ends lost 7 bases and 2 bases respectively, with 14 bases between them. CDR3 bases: TGTGCCAGCACTAACCCGGGGCTTAACACCGGGGAGCTGTTTTTT. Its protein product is CASTNPGLNTGELFF.

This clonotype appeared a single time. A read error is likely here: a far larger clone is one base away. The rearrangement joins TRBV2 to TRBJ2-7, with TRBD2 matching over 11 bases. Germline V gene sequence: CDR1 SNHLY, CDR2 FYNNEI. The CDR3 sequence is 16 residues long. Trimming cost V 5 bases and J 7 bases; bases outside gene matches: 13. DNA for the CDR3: TGTGCCAGCAGTACCCGGGGACTAGCGGCTAACAATGAGCAGTACTTC. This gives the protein CASSTRGLAANNEQYF. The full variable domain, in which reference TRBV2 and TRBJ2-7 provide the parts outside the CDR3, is EPEVTQTPSHQVTQMGQEVILRCVPISNHLYFYWYRQILGQKVEFLVSFYNNEISEKSEIFDDQFSVERPDGSNFTLKIRSTKLEDSAMYFCASSTRGLAANNEQYFGPGTRLTVT.

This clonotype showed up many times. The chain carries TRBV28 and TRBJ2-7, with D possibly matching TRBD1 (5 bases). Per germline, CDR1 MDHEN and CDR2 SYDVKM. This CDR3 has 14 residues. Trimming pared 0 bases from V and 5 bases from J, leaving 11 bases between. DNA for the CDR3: TGTGCCAGCAGTTTATGGACAGTGAAGGACGAGCAGTACTTC. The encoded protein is CASSLWTVKDEQYF. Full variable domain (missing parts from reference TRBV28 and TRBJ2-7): DVKVTQSSRYLVKRTGEKVFLECVQDMDHENMFWYRQDPGLGLRLIYFSYDVKMKEKGDIPEGYSVSREKKERFSLILESASTNQTSMYLCASSLWTVKDEQYFGPGTRLTVT.

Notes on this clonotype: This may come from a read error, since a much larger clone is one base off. The CDR3 nucleotides are TGTGCCAGCAGCTTCGCCCAGGACTACGAGCAGTACTTC. This gives the protein CASSFAQDYEQYF. The V and J genes are TRBV5-5 and TRBJ2-7; no definite D call. The CDR3 has 13 residues. V was pared by 2 bases and J by 3 bases, with 9 bases between. The V gene's germline CDR1 is SGHKS and CDR2 YYEKEE (reference sequence).

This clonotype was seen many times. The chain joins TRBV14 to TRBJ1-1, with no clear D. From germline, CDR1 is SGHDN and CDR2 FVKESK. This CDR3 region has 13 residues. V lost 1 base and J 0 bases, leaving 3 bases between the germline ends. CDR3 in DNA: TGTGCCAGCAGCCAAGGTATGAACACTGAAGCTTTCTTT. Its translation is CASSQGMNTEAFF. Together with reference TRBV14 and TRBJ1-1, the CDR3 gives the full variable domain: EAGVTQFPSHSVIEKGQTVTLRCDPISGHDNLYWYRRVMGKEIKFLLHFVKESKQDESGMPNNRFLAERTGGTYSTLKVQPAELEDSGVYFCASSQGMNTEAFFGQGTRLTVV.

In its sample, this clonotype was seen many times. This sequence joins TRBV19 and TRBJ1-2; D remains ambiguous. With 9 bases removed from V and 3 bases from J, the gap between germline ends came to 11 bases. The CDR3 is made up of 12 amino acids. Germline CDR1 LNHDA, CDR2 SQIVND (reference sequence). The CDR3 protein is CASSSGHYGYTF. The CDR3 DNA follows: TGTGCCAGCAGCTCCGGGCACTATGGCTACACCTTC. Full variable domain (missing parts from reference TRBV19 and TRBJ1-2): DGGITQSPKYLFRKEGQNVTLSCEQNLNHDAMYWYRQDPGQGLRLIYYSQIVNDFQKGDIAEGYSVSREKKESFPLTVTSAQKNPTAFYLCASSSGHYGYTFGSGTRLTVV.

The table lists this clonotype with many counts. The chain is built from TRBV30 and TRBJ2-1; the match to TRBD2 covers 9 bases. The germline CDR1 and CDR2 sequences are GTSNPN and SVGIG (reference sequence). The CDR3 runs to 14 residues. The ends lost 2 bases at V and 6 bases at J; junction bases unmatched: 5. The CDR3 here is CAWSRGTSRNEQFF. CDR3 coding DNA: TGTGCCTGGAGTCGAGGGACTAGCCGCAATGAGCAGTTCTTC.

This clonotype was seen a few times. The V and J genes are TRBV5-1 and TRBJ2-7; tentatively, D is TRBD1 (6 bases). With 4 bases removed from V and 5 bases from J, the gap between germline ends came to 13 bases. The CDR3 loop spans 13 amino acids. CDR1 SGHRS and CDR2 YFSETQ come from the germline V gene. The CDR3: CASSPLPGDEQYF. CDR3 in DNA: TGCGCCAGCAGCCCCCTCCCAGGGGACGAGCAGTACTTC.

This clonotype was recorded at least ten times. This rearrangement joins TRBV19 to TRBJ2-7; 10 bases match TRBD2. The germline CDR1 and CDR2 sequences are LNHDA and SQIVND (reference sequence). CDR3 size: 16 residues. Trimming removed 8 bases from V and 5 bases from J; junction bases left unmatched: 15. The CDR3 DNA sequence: TGTGCCAGTCGTTCCCCCGGGCTAGCGGGAGTGCACGAGCAGTACTTC. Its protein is CASRSPGLAGVHEQYF.

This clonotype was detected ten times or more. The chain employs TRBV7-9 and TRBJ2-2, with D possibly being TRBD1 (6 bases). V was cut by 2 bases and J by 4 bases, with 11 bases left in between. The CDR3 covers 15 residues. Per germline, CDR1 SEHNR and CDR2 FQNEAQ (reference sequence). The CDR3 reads CASSLMGAGTGELFF. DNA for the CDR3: TGTGCCAGCAGCTTAATGGGGGCAGGCACCGGGGAGCTGTTTTTT.